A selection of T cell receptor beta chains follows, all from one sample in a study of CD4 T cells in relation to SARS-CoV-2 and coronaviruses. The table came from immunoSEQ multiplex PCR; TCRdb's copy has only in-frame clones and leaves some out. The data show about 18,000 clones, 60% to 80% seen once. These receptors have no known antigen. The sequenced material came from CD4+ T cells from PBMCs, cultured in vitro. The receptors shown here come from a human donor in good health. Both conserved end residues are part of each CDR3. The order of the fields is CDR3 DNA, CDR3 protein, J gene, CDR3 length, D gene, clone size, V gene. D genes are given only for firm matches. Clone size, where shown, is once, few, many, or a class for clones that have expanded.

CDR3 DNA: TGTGCCATCAGTCCGAGCCGGGACATTCGGAATCAGCCCCAGCATTTT
CDR3 protein: CAISPSRDIRNQPQHF
J gene: TRBJ1-5
CDR3 length: 16
D gene: -
clone size: -
V gene: TRBV10-3

CDR3 DNA: TGTGCCAGCAGCTTGGTGGCAGGGGCAACAAATCAGCCCCAGCATTTT
CDR3 protein: CASSLVAGATNQPQHF
J gene: TRBJ1-5
CDR3 length: 16
D gene: -
clone size: -
V gene: TRBV5-6

CDR3 DNA: TGTGCCATCAGTGGAAGTGCGGGGAGGCTAAGGACAGATACGCAGTATTTT
CDR3 protein: CAISGSAGRLRTDTQYF
J gene: TRBJ2-3
CDR3 length: 17
D gene: -
clone size: -
V gene: TRBV10-3

CDR3 DNA: TGTGCCAGCAGCAAGAATCTAGCGGTCCAAGAGACCCAGTACTTC
CDR3 protein: CASSKNLAVQETQYF
J gene: TRBJ2-5
CDR3 length: 15
D gene: TRBD2
clone size: -
V gene: TRBV5-4

CDR3 DNA: TGTGCCACCAGTGATTTCCTTGGGGACCCCCAAGAGACCCAGTACTTC
CDR3 protein: CATSDFLGDPQETQYF
J gene: TRBJ2-5
CDR3 length: 16
D gene: -
clone size: -
V gene: TRBV24-1

CDR3 DNA: TGTGCCAGCAGACAGAACACTGAAGCTTTCTTT
CDR3 protein: CASRQNTEAFF
J gene: TRBJ1-1
CDR3 length: 11
D gene: -
clone size: few
V gene: TRBV2

CDR3 DNA: TGTGCCAGCAGCCCCGGACATTTAGGCGGGGAGCAGTACTTC
CDR3 protein: CASSPGHLGGEQYF
J gene: TRBJ2-7
CDR3 length: 14
D gene: -
clone size: once
V gene: TRBV9

CDR3 DNA: TGTGCCAGCAGCCCGGACCGTGCTGAAGCTTTCTTT
CDR3 protein: CASSPDRAEAFF
J gene: TRBJ1-1
CDR3 length: 12
D gene: -
clone size: -
V gene: TRBV3-1/TRBV3-2

CDR3 DNA: TGTGCCACCTGGACAGGGGAAGAGACCCAGTACTTC
CDR3 protein: CATWTGEETQYF
J gene: TRBJ2-5
CDR3 length: 12
D gene: TRBD1
clone size: -
V gene: TRBV10-3

CDR3 DNA: TGTGCCAGTAGTATCCCAGGGGGTGGACAGCCCCAGCATTTT
CDR3 protein: CASSIPGGGQPQHF
J gene: TRBJ1-5
CDR3 length: 14
D gene: TRBD1
clone size: once
V gene: TRBV19

CDR3 DNA: TGCGCCAGCAGCCCCGGGACTAGCCGCCACACAGATACGCAGTATTTT
CDR3 protein: CASSPGTSRHTDTQYF
J gene: TRBJ2-3
CDR3 length: 16
D gene: TRBD2
clone size: -
V gene: TRBV5-1

CDR3 DNA: TGTGCCAGCAGTAGCGGCCCAGCCCGGGCGAACACCGGGGAGCTGTTTTTT
CDR3 protein: CASSSGPARANTGELFF
J gene: TRBJ2-2
CDR3 length: 17
D gene: -
clone size: -
V gene: TRBV2

CDR3 DNA: TGTGCCAGCAGCGCTAACTACGAGCAGTACTTC
CDR3 protein: CASSANYEQYF
J gene: TRBJ2-7
CDR3 length: 11
D gene: -
clone size: few
V gene: TRBV12-3/TRBV12-4

CDR3 DNA: TGTGCCAGCAGCTTCGCTAGCGGGAGGGCTGGCACCGGGGAGCTGTTTTTT
CDR3 protein: CASSFASGRAGTGELFF
J gene: TRBJ2-2
CDR3 length: 17
D gene: TRBD2
clone size: -
V gene: TRBV7-2

CDR3 DNA: TGTGCCAGCAGCTCTAGCGGGACCCTCCCCTACGAGCAGTACTTC
CDR3 protein: CASSSSGTLPYEQYF
J gene: TRBJ2-7
CDR3 length: 15
D gene: TRBD2
clone size: -
V gene: TRBV6-5

CDR3 DNA: TGCGCCAGCAGCTTGGCGGGGGCTACCTATAATTCACCCCTCCACTTT
CDR3 protein: CASSLAGATYNSPLHF
J gene: TRBJ1-6
CDR3 length: 16
D gene: -
clone size: -
V gene: TRBV5-1

CDR3 DNA: TGTGCCAGCAGTTTAGCCAGATACGAGCAGTACTTC
CDR3 protein: CASSLARYEQYF
J gene: TRBJ2-7
CDR3 length: 12
D gene: -
clone size: -
V gene: TRBV12-3/TRBV12-4

CDR3 DNA: TGTGCCAGCAGTGGTGGGGCCAACGTCCTGACTTTC
CDR3 protein: CASSGGANVLTF
J gene: TRBJ2-6
CDR3 length: 12
D gene: -
clone size: -
V gene: TRBV2

CDR3 DNA: TGTGCCAGCAGTGAAGGGACATCAAATCGGTCACCCCTCCACTTT
CDR3 protein: CASSEGTSNRSPLHF
J gene: TRBJ1-6
CDR3 length: 15
D gene: -
clone size: -
V gene: TRBV2

CDR3 DNA: TGTGCCAGCAGCCCCCAGGGATACACAGATACGCAGTATTTT
CDR3 protein: CASSPQGYTDTQYF
J gene: TRBJ2-3
CDR3 length: 14
D gene: -
clone size: -
V gene: TRBV3-1/TRBV3-2

CDR3 DNA: TGTGCCAGCAGTTTTGCTAGCGGAATTGAGCAGTTCTTC
CDR3 protein: CASSFASGIEQFF
J gene: TRBJ2-1
CDR3 length: 13
D gene: TRBD2
clone size: -
V gene: TRBV6-5

CDR3 DNA: TGTGCCAGCAGCCCCCTCGAGGGTAACTATGGCTACACCTTC
CDR3 protein: CASSPLEGNYGYTF
J gene: TRBJ1-2
CDR3 length: 14
D gene: -
clone size: -
V gene: TRBV4-2

CDR3 DNA: TGTGCCAGCAGCTGGGGACAGGCTGGGAAAGAGACCCAGTACTTC
CDR3 protein: CASSWGQAGKETQYF
J gene: TRBJ2-5
CDR3 length: 15
D gene: TRBD1
clone size: -
V gene: TRBV5-6

CDR3 DNA: TGTGCCAGCAGTTTTTCCAGTAGCTCCTATAATTCACCCCTCCACTTT
CDR3 protein: CASSFSSSSYNSPLHF
J gene: TRBJ1-6
CDR3 length: 16
D gene: -
clone size: -
V gene: TRBV27

CDR3 DNA: TGTGCCAGCTCACCACTAACTAGCGGGAGCTCTGGGGCCAACGTCCTGACTTTC
CDR3 protein: CASSPLTSGSSGANVLTF
J gene: TRBJ2-6
CDR3 length: 18
D gene: TRBD2
clone size: -
V gene: TRBV18

CDR3 DNA: TGCGCCACCCATCCGGGACAAGTTTTGCGTGCCGGGGAGCTGTTTTTT
CDR3 protein: CATHPGQVLRAGELFF
J gene: TRBJ2-2
CDR3 length: 16
D gene: -
clone size: -
V gene: TRBV5-1

CDR3 DNA: TGTGCCACCCAACCACGGGGGACAGGGGCTGCTGAAGCTTTCTTT
CDR3 protein: CATQPRGTGAAEAFF
J gene: TRBJ1-1
CDR3 length: 15
D gene: TRBD1
clone size: -
V gene: TRBV25-1

CDR3 DNA: TGTGCCAGCAGCCAAGCTGAGGAAACGCAGTATTTT
CDR3 protein: CASSQAEETQYF
J gene: TRBJ2-3
CDR3 length: 12
D gene: -
clone size: -
V gene: TRBV3-1/TRBV3-2

CDR3 DNA: TGTGCCAGCAGCTTGCGGACCAGCCTGGCCGGCAATCAGCCCCAGCATTTT
CDR3 protein: CASSLRTSLAGNQPQHF
J gene: TRBJ1-5
CDR3 length: 17
D gene: -
clone size: -
V gene: TRBV5-5

CDR3 DNA: TGCAGCGTTGAATCGCAAACCCATGAGCAGTTCTTC
CDR3 protein: CSVESQTHEQFF
J gene: TRBJ2-1
CDR3 length: 12
D gene: -
clone size: -
V gene: TRBV29-1

CDR3 DNA: TGTGCCAGCAGCCAAGACGGCAGCCCGGTCTATGGCTACACCTTC
CDR3 protein: CASSQDGSPVYGYTF
J gene: TRBJ1-2
CDR3 length: 15
D gene: -
clone size: -
V gene: TRBV3-1/TRBV3-2

CDR3 DNA: TGTGCCAGCAGCCAAGATGGGACGAAGAACACCGGGGAGCTGTTTTTT
CDR3 protein: CASSQDGTKNTGELFF
J gene: TRBJ2-2
CDR3 length: 16
D gene: -
clone size: few
V gene: TRBV4-2

CDR3 DNA: TGTGCCAGCAGTTTTGGATGGGGCAATCAGCCCCAGCATTTT
CDR3 protein: CASSFGWGNQPQHF
J gene: TRBJ1-5
CDR3 length: 14
D gene: -
clone size: -
V gene: TRBV28

CDR3 DNA: TGTGCCAGCATGATTGGGGCAGCGGGCTCTGGAAACACCATATATTTT
CDR3 protein: CASMIGAAGSGNTIYF
J gene: TRBJ1-3
CDR3 length: 16
D gene: -
clone size: -
V gene: TRBV21-1

CDR3 DNA: TGTGCCAGCCGTGACCCCGGACAGGGTTCTGGAAACACCATATATTTT
CDR3 protein: CASRDPGQGSGNTIYF
J gene: TRBJ1-3
CDR3 length: 16
D gene: TRBD1
clone size: -
V gene: TRBV6-1

CDR3 DNA: TGCGCCAGCAGCTCTCGGACAGGGAACTATGGCTACACCTTC
CDR3 protein: CASSSRTGNYGYTF
J gene: TRBJ1-2
CDR3 length: 14
D gene: TRBD1
clone size: -
V gene: TRBV5-1

CDR3 DNA: TGCAGCGTTGACAAGGACACCGTCTACAATGAGCAGTTCTTC
CDR3 protein: CSVDKDTVYNEQFF
J gene: TRBJ2-1
CDR3 length: 14
D gene: -
clone size: -
V gene: TRBV29-1

CDR3 DNA: TGTGCCAGCTCACCACCTGGTACTAGCGTGCTCTACGAGCAGTACTTC
CDR3 protein: CASSPPGTSVLYEQYF
J gene: TRBJ2-7
CDR3 length: 16
D gene: TRBD2
clone size: -
V gene: TRBV18

CDR3 DNA: TGTGCCAGCAGCTTAGCTATTTCTTCGGGTACAGATACGCAGTATTTT
CDR3 protein: CASSLAISSGTDTQYF
J gene: TRBJ2-3
CDR3 length: 16
D gene: -
clone size: -
V gene: TRBV7-9

CDR3 DNA: TGCGCCAGCAGCCAAGATGCCAGCTACACCGGGGAGCTGTTTTTT
CDR3 protein: CASSQDASYTGELFF
J gene: TRBJ2-2
CDR3 length: 15
D gene: -
clone size: few
V gene: TRBV4-1

CDR3 DNA: TGTGCCAGCAGAGGCCCTGACAGGGTTGGGTCCAAAAACATTCAGTACTTC
CDR3 protein: CASRGPDRVGSKNIQYF
J gene: TRBJ2-4
CDR3 length: 17
D gene: TRBD1
clone size: -
V gene: TRBV19

CDR3 DNA: TGTGCCAGCTCACCGCTCGGCGGAAGCACAGATACGCAGTATTTT
CDR3 protein: CASSPLGGSTDTQYF
J gene: TRBJ2-3
CDR3 length: 15
D gene: -
clone size: -
V gene: TRBV18

CDR3 DNA: TGTGCCAGCAGCCCCGGACAGGGAAACTATGGCTACACCTTC
CDR3 protein: CASSPGQGNYGYTF
J gene: TRBJ1-2
CDR3 length: 14
D gene: TRBD1
clone size: -
V gene: TRBV3-1/TRBV3-2

CDR3 DNA: TGTGCCAGCATGGCCTCAACAAGCGGGAGTTTCTACGAGCAGTACTTC
CDR3 protein: CASMASTSGSFYEQYF
J gene: TRBJ2-7
CDR3 length: 16
D gene: TRBD2
clone size: -
V gene: TRBV7-9

CDR3 DNA: TGTGCCAGTAGTAGGAGCGGGAGTGGTACCGATACGCAGTATTTT
CDR3 protein: CASSRSGSGTDTQYF
J gene: TRBJ2-3
CDR3 length: 15
D gene: TRBD2
clone size: -
V gene: TRBV19

CDR3 DNA: TGTGCCAGCAGTGACGTCCCGGGACAGGGGTGGGACACTGAAGCTTTCTTT
CDR3 protein: CASSDVPGQGWDTEAFF
J gene: TRBJ1-1
CDR3 length: 17
D gene: TRBD1
clone size: -
V gene: TRBV6-1

CDR3 DNA: TGTGCCATAGGGGGGAAATATAATTCACCCCTCCACTTT
CDR3 protein: CAIGGKYNSPLHF
J gene: TRBJ1-6
CDR3 length: 13
D gene: -
clone size: -
V gene: TRBV27

CDR3 DNA: TGTGCTAGTGGTTTCAACGGACTAGCGGGAGTAGGCTACAATGAGCAGTTCTTC
CDR3 protein: CASGFNGLAGVGYNEQFF
J gene: TRBJ2-1
CDR3 length: 18
D gene: TRBD2
clone size: -
V gene: TRBV12-5

CDR3 DNA: TGTGCCAGTAGTCCCCTCAGGTCGGAGGCTCGTGGCTACACCTTC
CDR3 protein: CASSPLRSEARGYTF
J gene: TRBJ1-2
CDR3 length: 15
D gene: -
clone size: -
V gene: TRBV19

CDR3 DNA: TGTGCCAGCAGCCGGGACAGGGGACATGAGCAGTTCTTC
CDR3 protein: CASSRDRGHEQFF
J gene: TRBJ2-1
CDR3 length: 13
D gene: TRBD1
clone size: -
V gene: TRBV6-5

CDR3 DNA: TGTGCCAGCAGTAATGGACTAGCGGGAGTGGATGAGCAGTTCTTC
CDR3 protein: CASSNGLAGVDEQFF
J gene: TRBJ2-1
CDR3 length: 15
D gene: TRBD2
clone size: -
V gene: TRBV6-4

CDR3 DNA: TGTGCCAGCAGTTTGGTCAGGGGGACAGATACGCAGTATTTT
CDR3 protein: CASSLVRGTDTQYF
J gene: TRBJ2-3
CDR3 length: 14
D gene: TRBD1
clone size: -
V gene: TRBV6-5

CDR3 DNA: TGTGCCAGCAGTGGTTCAGGGTACTATGGCTACACCTTC
CDR3 protein: CASSGSGYYGYTF
J gene: TRBJ1-2
CDR3 length: 13
D gene: -
clone size: -
V gene: TRBV12-3/TRBV12-4

CDR3 DNA: TGCGCCAGCAGCCGAACCGGGACTCAAGCTAACAATGAGCAGTTCTTC
CDR3 protein: CASSRTGTQANNEQFF
J gene: TRBJ2-1
CDR3 length: 16
D gene: -
clone size: -
V gene: TRBV4-1